This TCR beta chain was captured in a study of STAT3 mutations in large granular lymphocyte leukemia (dated by TCRdb to about 2019). Some background on the complete study: Canonical activating STAT3 mutations were detected in roughly half of the longitudinally sequenced T-LGLL patients. Each patient was sequenced at an average of roughly 3.7 time points, ranging from 2 to 8 samplings. More than half of T-LGLL patients received one or more immunosuppressive therapy regimens, with hematologic response in about two fifths of those treated. As controls within the study, a couple of patients with natural killer LGL leukemia were also sequenced longitudinally. Patients with T-cell large granular lymphocyte leukemia underwent serial deep sequencing of TCRbeta CDR3 and STAT3 to reconstruct clonal hierarchy and dynamics. From an initial cohort of some 210 LGL patients, roughly 19 representative T-LGLL cases were chosen for longitudinal sequencing of TCRbeta and STAT3. Broad study findings and their caveats: In about 30% of the 18 patients, TCR clonotype switching occurred after therapy, and every newly emerging clone was STAT3 wild type. The burden of the dominant TCR clone was higher than the STAT3 mutant burden in several patients, which suggests that the STAT3 mutation arose secondarily inside a clone that had already expanded. All T-LGLL patients had at least one immunodominant TCRbeta clonotype, and roughly half had multiple immunodominant subclonotypes. The linking of therapy response to changes in TCR clonal burden was complicated by variable intervals between samplings and differing treatment regimens. Persisting codominant clonotypes in some patients meant a small but highly pathogenic clone may have been missed. Because no samples were available when a clone first appeared, clonal expansion was inferred from samplings taken at other points.

CDR1 MNHNY and CDR2 SVGAGI are derived from the germline V gene (reference sequence). The CDR3 has 16 amino acids, counting the end cysteine and phenylalanine. Just CDR3 DNA is preserved here, 48 bases in frame from base 1. V trim: 2 bases; J trim: 9 bases; unmatched bases: 10. TCRbeta libraries were sequenced on an Illumina MiSeq, and an average of about 41,000 productive templates per sample was obtained. Using multiplex PCR amplification, the immunoSEQ assay generated the TCRbeta CDR3 libraries. Processing in the source paper ran as follows. Repertoire diversity was calculated as previously defined, with values near 0 taken to indicate extremely monoclonal samples. This is the immuneACCESS table as TCRdb keeps it, with only in-frame sequences that have V and J called. A part of the clones is gone; compared with another copy, unresolved V genes explain less than half, and the rest is unexplained. V and J calls and clone size are copied from that table; D and trimming were computed from the DNA. This sample is represented by about 4,300 clones; approximately 49% of them were singletons. The ten largest clones take up about four fifths of the sample.

This clone was counted only a few times. No cognate antigen has been identified for it. Per-base qualities were not stored, and no clone one base away is much larger. The same DNA, extracted from blood mononuclear cells, served for both TCR sequencing and STAT3 sequencing. Sequencing used peripheral blood mononuclear cells. The sequence was collected from a man aged 60 to 75 with T-cell large granular lymphocyte leukemia. Some clones in this sample may be carry-over from other donors' samples. The age is the age at diagnosis. The chain is made from TRBV6-6 and TRBJ2-1, with 10 bases aligning to TRBD2. The bases are TGTGCCAGCAGTTACGATCGAGCGGGGGGGCTGAGTGAGCAGTTCTTC. Translation gives CASSYDRAGGLSEQFF.